The following is a T cell receptor (beta chain) sequence with its context. As yet, its antigen is unknown. The sample originates from a study of a mutant IDH1 vaccine in newly diagnosed glioma. The wider study: Patients in the study were vaccinated eight times, receiving shots in weeks 1, 3, 5, 7, 11, 15, 19 and 23. There were roughly 62% males and roughly 40% females among treated patients, whose mean age was roughly 40 years. Every participant had undergone radiotherapy, temozolomide, or both before, and most underwent both.

Time point in this sample: week 5, during vaccination. Each dose of the vaccine consisted of 300 ug of mutant IDH1 20-mer peptide, with topical imiquimod. Each astrocytoma in the donors was new, WHO grade 3 or 4, IDH1-mutant and ATRX-lost. Some clones are missing from TCRdb's copy, which holds only in-frame ones; the method was immunoSEQ multiplex PCR. The sample records around 32,000 clones, around 90% being singletons. V lost 4 bases and J 4 bases, leaving 10 bases between the germline ends. CDR1 and CDR2 from the germline V gene are SEHNR and FQNEAQ (reference sequence). The CDR3 is made up of 13 amino acids.

Sequencing was performed on peripheral blood mononuclear cells (PBMCs), taken from a glioma patient whose treatment included an IDH1 peptide vaccine. This sequence was found in a woman aged 40 to 55 with glioma. Some clones in this sample may be carry-over from other donors' samples. The chain combines TRBV7-9 with TRBJ1-2; D is uncertain. This CDR3 reads CASSYNPGYGYTF. The CDR3 nucleotides read TGTGCCAGCAGCTATAACCCCGGCTATGGCTACACCTTC.